Shown below are 16 T cell receptor beta chains from a single sample sequenced in a study of Tregs in tolerant kidney transplant recipients. Only in-frame clones appear in the TCRdb table, and some are missing; sequencing was by immunoSEQ multiplex PCR. The sample features 50,000 to 65,000 clones, with roughly 0.89% in its top ten. Sequenced here: CD4+ T cells from blood, sampled before the transplant. Receptors were obtained from a human donor who received a combined kidney and bone marrow transplant.

Points on this clone: The read gets to within 3 residues of the CDR3 end, and the germline J gene fills in the rest. The V call is TRBV19, the J call TRBJ1-1; the match to TRBD1 covers 8 bases. Germline V gene sequence: CDR1 LNHDA, CDR2 SQIVND (reference sequence). The CDR3 is 13 residues long. V gave up 5 bases and J gave up 1 base; unmatched junction bases: 0. The sequenced CDR3 bases are TGTGCCAGTAGTGGACAGGGGAACACTGAA. Translating gives CASSGQGNTE. The complete CDR3 sequence is CASSGQGNTEAFF.

Note on this clone: The sequenced fragment ends 3 residues before the CDR3 boundary, so the rest is inferred from the germline J gene. Other DNA sequences from this sample encode an identical CDR3 as well. The V gene is TRBV18, the J gene TRBJ2-7; no definite D call. Germline CDR1 KGHSH, CDR2 LQKENI. The CDR3 sequence is 13 residues long. The V end lost 0 bases, the J end lost 4 bases, and 7 bases lay between the germline ends. This CDR3 is CASSPPGSYEQYF. CDR3 DNA, as far as it was read: TGTGCCAGCTCACCACCAGGGTCTTACGAG.

Incomplete CDR3 DNA: TGCAGCGCCAGGACAGGGTTTAACGAG. Protein sequence: CSARTGFNE. The full CDR3 protein reads CSARTGFNEQYF. This rearrangement joins TRBV29-1 to TRBJ2-7, with TRBD1 matching over 8 bases. The CDR3 end is not reached by the read, which stops 3 residues before it; the germline J gene fills it in. CDR3 length equals 12 residues. Germline V gene data show CDR1 as SQVTM and CDR2 as ANQGSEA. V shed 7 bases and J 5 bases; nucleotides not matched to a gene: 7.

As to this clone: Read sequence stops 3 residues before the CDR3 end, and the germline J gene provides the missing end. This chain connects TRBV2 to TRBJ1-4; D not resolved. The CDR3 totals 14 residues. V lost 7 bases to trimming and J lost 8 bases, with 17 bases between them. The V gene's germline CDR1 is SNHLY and CDR2 FYNNEI. The sequenced CDR3 bases are TGTGCCAGCACCCCTAATCGGGCTAGCGAAAAA. Its protein product is CASTPNRASEK. In full, the CDR3 reads CASTPNRASEKLFF.

About this clone itself: Read data end 3 residues before the CDR3 end; the end is taken from the germline J gene. The chain links TRBV4-2 to TRBJ2-6; D unresolved. With 4 bases removed from V and 1 base from J, the gap between germline ends came to 14 bases. The germline V gene has CDR1 LGHNA and CDR2 YNFKEQ. The length of the CDR3 is 17 residues. The sequenced part of the CDR3 DNA is TGTGCCAGCAGCCCCCGATCGAGCCTTTCTGGGGCCAACGTC. This translates into CASSPRSSLSGANV. The full CDR3 protein is CASSPRSSLSGANVLTF.

As concerns this clone: The CDR3 end falls 3 residues outside the read, so it is completed with the germline J gene. The chain carries TRBV18 and TRBJ1-6, with D hard to call. This CDR3 comprises 12 residues. Germline CDR1 KGHSH, CDR2 LQKENI. With 4 bases removed from V and 8 bases from J, the gap between germline ends came to 6 bases. The DNA read from the CDR3 is TGTGCCAGCTCACTGGCCGATTCACCC. Residues: CASSLADSP. The entire CDR3 is CASSLADSPLHF.

Note on this clone: The read ends 3 residues shy of where the CDR3 ends; the end is completed using the germline J gene. The genes are TRBV18 and TRBJ2-5; 7 bases match TRBD1. This CDR3 region has 14 residues. In germline, CDR1 is KGHSH, CDR2 LQKENI. V lost 0 bases and J lost 4; bases outside the gene matches: 2. CDR3 DNA, as far as it was read: TGTGCCAGCTCACCACCGACAGGGCGAGAGACC. Amino acid sequence: CASSPPTGRET. The complete CDR3 protein is CASSPPTGRETQYF.

CDR3 in amino acids: CASSLVGTGRWPQHF. The sequenced CDR3 bases are TGTGCCAGCAGCTTAGTCGGGACAGGTAGATGGCCC. The chain uses TRBV7-8 and TRBJ1-5; TRBD1 agrees at 8 bases. Read sequence stops 3 residues before the CDR3 end, and the germline J gene provides the missing end. Germline assignment: CDR1 SGHVS and CDR2 FQNEAQ. The junction had 8 bases not matched to a gene; V was cut back by 1 base and J by 9 bases. The CDR3 is made up of 15 amino acids.

Details on this clone: The sequenced fragment ends 3 residues before the CDR3 boundary, so the rest is inferred from the germline J gene. V is TRBV2 and J is TRBJ2-7, with 7 bases that match TRBD1. CDR3 length: 12 residues. Unmatched junction bases numbered 2, after V lost 6 bases and J lost 3 bases. From germline, CDR1 is SNHLY and CDR2 FYNNEI. The CDR3: CASRGQSYEQYF. The DNA read from the CDR3 is TGTGCCAGCAGGGGACAGAGCTACGAG. The variable domain in full, completed from reference TRBV2 and TRBJ2-7, reads EPEVTQTPSHQVTQMGQEVILRCVPISNHLYFYWYRQILGQKVEFLVSFYNNEISEKSEIFDDQFSVERPDGSNFTLKIRSTKLEDSAMYFCASRGQSYEQYFGPGTRLTVT.

A word on this clone: The missing CDR3 end, 3 residues past where the read stops, is filled in from the germline J gene. The chain uses TRBV29-1 and TRBJ1-1, with TRBD1 matching 7 bases. The CDR3 covers 13 residues. The trim removed 6 bases at V and 5 bases at J, leaving 9 bases unmatched. Germline CDR1 SQVTM, CDR2 ANQGSEA. The CDR3 region is CSVRQGGRTEAFF. The part of the CDR3 DNA that was read is TGCAGCGTAAGGCAGGGGGGCCGGACTGAA. The variable domain in full, completed from reference TRBV29-1 and TRBJ1-1, reads SAVISQKPSRDICQRGTSLTIQCQVDSQVTMMFWYRQQPGQSLTLIATANQGSEATYESGFVIDKFPISRPNLTFSTLTVSNMSPEDSSIYLCSVRQGGRTEAFFGQGTRLTVV.

The CDR3 spells CASSPGQGAPSGNTIYF. Incomplete CDR3 DNA: TGTGCCAGCTCCCCGGGACAGGGGGCCCCTTCTGGAAACACC. J is TRBJ1-3 and V is TRBV18; 12 bases are shared with TRBD1. The read terminates 3 residues before the CDR3 end, so the remaining end is supplied by the germline J gene. There are 17 residues in the CDR3. With V trimmed by 6 bases and J by 1 base, 7 bases remained unmatched. Germline values: CDR1 KGHSH, CDR2 LQKENI.

Notes on this clone: The missing CDR3 end, 3 residues past where the read stops, is filled in from the germline J gene. This chain connects TRBV7-9 to TRBJ2-1; 7 bases line up with TRBD2. The CDR3 totals 14 residues. Trimming took 10 bases from V and 2 from J; bases not matched to a gene: 8. CDR1 and CDR2 from the germline V gene are SEHNR and FQNEAQ (reference sequence). The CDR3 protein is CAIIWGGAYNEQFF. The sequenced CDR3 bases are TGTGCCATCATATGGGGGGGGGCCTACAATGAG. Full variable domain (outside the CDR3, taken from reference TRBV7-9 and TRBJ2-1): DTGVSQNPRHKITKRGQNVTFRCDPISEHNRLYWYRQTLGQGPEFLTYFQNEAQLEKSRLLSDRFSAERPKGSFSTLEIQRTEQGDSAMYLCAIIWGGAYNEQFFGPGTRLTVL.

Of note for this clone: Read sequence stops 3 residues before the CDR3 end, and the germline J gene provides the missing end. The gene calls are TRBV5-1 and TRBJ2-6; 9 bases are shared with TRBD1. CDR3 length equals 19 residues. The germline V gene has CDR1 SGHRS and CDR2 YFSETQ. The J segment lost 1 base and the V segment lost 5 bases, leaving 13 bases of the junction unmatched. The CDR3 DNA, read in part, is TGCGCCAGCAGATACCTCGTGGGGACAGGGAGTTCTGGGGCCAACGTC. Protein sequence: CASRYLVGTGSSGANV. The entire CDR3 protein is CASRYLVGTGSSGANVLTF.

As concerns this clone: The CDR3 goes on 3 residues after the read ends, and that part is filled in from the germline J gene. This chain uses TRBV5-1 with TRBJ2-2; either TRBD1 or TRBD2 may supply D (6 bases each). V gave up 4 bases and J gave up 1 base, with 11 bases separating them. CDR1 is SGHRS, CDR2 YFSETQ, per germline. This CDR3 is built from 15 residues. Partial CDR3 DNA: TGCGCCAGCAGCCCAGGAGGGGGGAACACCGGGGAG. It specifies CASSPGGGNTGE. The full CDR3 protein is CASSPGGGNTGELFF.

Turning to this clone: The sequenced fragment ends 3 residues before the CDR3 boundary, so the rest is inferred from the germline J gene. V and J are TRBV2 and TRBJ2-2, with TRBD1 matching 8 bases. The CDR3 has 15 residues. V was pared by 7 bases and J by 3 bases, with 7 bases of the junction left unmatched. CDR1 and CDR2 from the germline V gene are SNHLY and FYNNEI. Incomplete CDR3 DNA: TGTGCCAGCAAAACCGGGACAGGATACACCGGGGAG. Translation: CASKTGTGYTGE. The whole CDR3 protein reads CASKTGTGYTGELFF.

With regard to this clone: The DNA ends 3 residues before the CDR3 does, and the rest of the CDR3 is filled in from the germline J gene. V usage is TRBV12-3 or TRBV12-4 and J usage is TRBJ1-4; tentative D call: TRBD1 (6 bases). The V and J ends lost 4 bases and 6 bases respectively, with 12 bases between them. The CDR3 consists of 14 residues. CDR3 loop: CASSSRGRDEKLFF. The sequenced part of the CDR3 DNA is TGTGCCAGCAGTTCCAGGGGAAGGGATGAAAAA.